This T cell receptor (beta chain) was sequenced in a study of cytomegalovirus exposure and HLA in healthy donors. Across the study: The same platform used for the 666 first-cohort repertoires was also used for the 130 or so validation repertoires, as a later analysis reported.

Generated by immunoSEQ multiplex PCR, the TCRdb table keeps only in-frame clones and is missing some. The sample comprises about 240,000 clones, 70% to 90% of which are singletons, and 1.2% rests with the top ten. The CDR3 has 13 residues. Between the trimmed V and J ends, which lost 1 base and 4 bases, there was a span of 7 bases. Germline assignment: CDR1 KGHSH and CDR2 LQKENI. The TCR comes from a woman in her 30s in good health and CMV-seropositive. J is TRBJ2-5 and V is TRBV18; tentatively, D is TRBD2 (6 bases). Sequencing was performed on PBMCs. The CDR3 is CASSPRGGETQYF. The CDR3 DNA is TGTGCCAGCTCACCACGGGGAGGAGAGACCCAGTACTTC.